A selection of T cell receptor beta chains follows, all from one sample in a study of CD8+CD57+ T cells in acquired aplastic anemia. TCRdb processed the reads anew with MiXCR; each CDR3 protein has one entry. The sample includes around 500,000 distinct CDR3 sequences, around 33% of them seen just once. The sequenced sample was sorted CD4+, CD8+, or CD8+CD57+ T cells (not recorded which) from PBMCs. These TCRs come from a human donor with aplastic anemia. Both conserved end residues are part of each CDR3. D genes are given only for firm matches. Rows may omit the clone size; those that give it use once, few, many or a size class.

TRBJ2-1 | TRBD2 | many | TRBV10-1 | TGCGCCAGCAGTGAGAGCGGGAGGAATGAGCAGTTCTTC | CASSESGRNEQFF
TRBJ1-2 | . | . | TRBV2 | TGTGCCAGCAGTGAAAGGACGGTAGTCTATGGCTACACCTTC | CASSERTVVYGYTF
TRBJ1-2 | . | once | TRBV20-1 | TGCAGTGCTAGTGGACTCGAGACAGCCCGTAACTATGGCTACACCTTC | CSASGLETARNYGYTF
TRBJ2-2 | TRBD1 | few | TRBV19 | TGTGCCTGCGGCCGACAGGGGCGGACCGGGGAGCTGTTTTTT | CACGRQGRTGELFF
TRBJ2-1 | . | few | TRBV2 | TGTGCCAGCAGCCGTACTAGTGGAAATGAGCAGTTCTTC | CASSRTSGNEQFF
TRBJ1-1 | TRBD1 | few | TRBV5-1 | TGCGCCAGCAGCTCGGACAGGGCCGCTGAAGCTTTCTTT | CASSSDRAAEAFF
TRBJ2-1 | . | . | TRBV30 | TGTGCCTGGAGGTCAGAGGTGCAGTTCTTC | CAWRSEVQFF
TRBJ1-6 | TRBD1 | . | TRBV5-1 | TGCGCCAGCAGCGCCGGACTAACAGGGGGTAGTTCACCCCTCCACTTT | CASSAGLTGGSSPLHF
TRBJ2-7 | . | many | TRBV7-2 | TGTGCCAGCAGCTTAAGCGGCTCGTCCTACGAGCAGTACTTC | CASSLSGSSYEQYF
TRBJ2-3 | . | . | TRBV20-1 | TGCAGTGCTGCTCCTCTGGCGGGGATTGCGGATACGCAGTATTTT | CSAAPLAGIADTQYF
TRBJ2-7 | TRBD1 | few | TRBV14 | TGTGCCAGCAGCCAAGGAAGACAGGGGAACACCTACGAGCAGTACTTC | CASSQGRQGNTYEQYF
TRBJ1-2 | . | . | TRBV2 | TGTGCCAGCAGTGACTTATGTGCTAACTATGGCTACACCTTC | CASSDLCANYGYTF
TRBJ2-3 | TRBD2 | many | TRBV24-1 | TGTGCCACCAGCCCGGGACTAGTGGCAGATACGCAGTATTTT | CATSPGLVADTQYF
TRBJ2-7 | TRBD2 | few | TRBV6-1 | TGTGCCAGCAGTGATTATAGCGGGGGGCCACCCTACGAGCAGTACTTC | CASSDYSGGPPYEQYF
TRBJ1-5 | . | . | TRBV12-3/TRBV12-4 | TGTGCCAGCAGTCCACGATGGGGTGGCAATCAGCCCCAGCATTTT | CASSPRWGGNQPQHF
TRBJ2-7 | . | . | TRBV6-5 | TGTGCCAGCAGTTACAATGGGTGGGGGTCCTACGAGCAGTACTTC | CASSYNGWGSYEQYF
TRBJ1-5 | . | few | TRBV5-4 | TGTGCCAGCAGCTTCGTCGTCGGGTCGTTTAGCAATCAGCCCCAGCATTTT | CASSFVVGSFSNQPQHF
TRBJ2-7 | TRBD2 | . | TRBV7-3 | TGTGCCAGCAGCCACCCGCTAGCGGGAGTTGTCTACGAGCAGTACTTC | CASSHPLAGVVYEQYF
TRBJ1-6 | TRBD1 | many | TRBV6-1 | TGTGCCAGCAGACGGGACAGCCAGAATTCACCCCTCCACTTT | CASRRDSQNSPLHF
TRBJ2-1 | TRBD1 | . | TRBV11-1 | TGTGCCAGCAGCCTCCCGGGACAGGTGATCAATGAGCAGTTCTTC | CASSLPGQVINEQFF
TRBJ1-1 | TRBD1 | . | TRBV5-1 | TGCGCCAGCAGCTTAGACAGGGGGATACTTAACACTGAAGCTTTCTTT | CASSLDRGILNTEAFF
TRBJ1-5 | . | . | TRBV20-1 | TGCAGTGCTAGCTCCTATTCGGGGGATAGCAATCAGCCCCAGCATTTT | CSASSYSGDSNQPQHF
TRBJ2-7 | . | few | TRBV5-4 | TGTGCCAGCAGACTTAACTCGCGCGAGCAGTACTTC | CASRLNSREQYF
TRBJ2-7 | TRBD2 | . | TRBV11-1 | TGTGCCAGCAGCCCCCGGACTAGCGGGCGGGTTTACGAGCAGTACTTC | CASSPRTSGRVYEQYF
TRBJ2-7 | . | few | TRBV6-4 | TGTGCCAGCAGTGACTGGACGGACACCCAGTGGCGCGAGCAGTACTTC | CASSDWTDTQWREQYF
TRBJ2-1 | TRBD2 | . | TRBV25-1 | TGTGCCAGCAGTTCGACTAGCGGGGGGGCAAGCTACAATGAGCAGTTCTTC | CASSSTSGGASYNEQFF
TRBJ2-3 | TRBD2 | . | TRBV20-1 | TGCAGTGCTAGAGATTTAAGGAACAGCGGGAGCGGGACGCAGTATTTT | CSARDLRNSGSGTQYF
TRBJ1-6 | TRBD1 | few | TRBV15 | TGTGCCACCAGCAGAGACCGACAGGGTCGGTCACCCCTCCACTTT | CATSRDRQGRSPLHF
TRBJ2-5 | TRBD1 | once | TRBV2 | TGTGCCAGCAGACAGGACAGGGGGCTAGAGACCCAGTACTTC | CASRQDRGLETQYF
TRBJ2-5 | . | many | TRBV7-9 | TGTGCCAGCAGCCCAGAGGTGGAGGGAAGTGAGACCCAGTACTTC | CASSPEVEGSETQYF
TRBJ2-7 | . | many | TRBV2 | TGTGCCTCGGCAGGGACGGCCCTCTACGAGCAGTACTTC | CASAGTALYEQYF
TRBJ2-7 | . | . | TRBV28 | TGTGCCAGCAGCAAGGGGGTTCTAACCTACGAGCAGTACTTC | CASSKGVLTYEQYF
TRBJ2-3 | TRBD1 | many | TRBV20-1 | TGCAGTGCTAGACGGGGACAGGGATCATCTAATACGCAGTATTTT | CSARRGQGSSNTQYF
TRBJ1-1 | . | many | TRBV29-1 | TGCAGCTCATACGGGACGAGGAACACTGAAGCTTTCTTT | CSSYGTRNTEAFF
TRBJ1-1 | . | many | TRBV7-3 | TGTGCCAGCAGCCTCAGGGGAGAGGCCACTGAAGCTTTCTTT | CASSLRGEATEAFF
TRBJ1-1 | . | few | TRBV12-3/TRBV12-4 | TGTGCCAGCAGAGGAACAGGTTTGATCACTGAAGCTTTCTTT | CASRGTGLITEAFF
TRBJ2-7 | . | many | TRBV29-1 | TGCAGCGTTGTTCTCTCGGGGGCGCGGCACGAGCAGTACTTC | CSVVLSGARHEQYF
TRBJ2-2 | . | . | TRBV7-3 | TGTGCCAGCAGCTTCTTTCAGCTGAACACCGGGGAGCTGTTTTTT | CASSFFQLNTGELFF
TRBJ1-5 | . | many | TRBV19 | TGTGCCAGTAGTATCTCCGACAGCATGTATAGCAATCAGCCCCAGCATTTT | CASSISDSMYSNQPQHF
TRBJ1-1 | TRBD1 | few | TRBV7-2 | TGTGCCAGCAGCCGGGACAGGAACTTTGAAGCTTTCTTT | CASSRDRNFEAFF
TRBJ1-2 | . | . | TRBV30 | TGTGCCTGGCTGACACCTTCCAGGAATGGCTACACCTTC | CAWLTPSRNGYTF
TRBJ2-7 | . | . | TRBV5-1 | TGCGCCAGCAGCCCGAGGACGGGGACCTACGAGCGGTACTTC | CASSPRTGTYERYF
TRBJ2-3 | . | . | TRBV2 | TGTGCCAGCAGTGTACAGGGTGGCACAGATACGCGGTATTTT | CASSVQGGTDTRYF
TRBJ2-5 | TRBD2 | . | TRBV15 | TGTGCCACCAGACTAGCGGGGGGCCTTCAAGAGACCCAGTACTTC | CATRLAGGLQETQYF
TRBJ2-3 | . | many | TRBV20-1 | TGCAGTGCTAGAGGAGGGGATACGCAGTATTTT | CSARGGDTQYF